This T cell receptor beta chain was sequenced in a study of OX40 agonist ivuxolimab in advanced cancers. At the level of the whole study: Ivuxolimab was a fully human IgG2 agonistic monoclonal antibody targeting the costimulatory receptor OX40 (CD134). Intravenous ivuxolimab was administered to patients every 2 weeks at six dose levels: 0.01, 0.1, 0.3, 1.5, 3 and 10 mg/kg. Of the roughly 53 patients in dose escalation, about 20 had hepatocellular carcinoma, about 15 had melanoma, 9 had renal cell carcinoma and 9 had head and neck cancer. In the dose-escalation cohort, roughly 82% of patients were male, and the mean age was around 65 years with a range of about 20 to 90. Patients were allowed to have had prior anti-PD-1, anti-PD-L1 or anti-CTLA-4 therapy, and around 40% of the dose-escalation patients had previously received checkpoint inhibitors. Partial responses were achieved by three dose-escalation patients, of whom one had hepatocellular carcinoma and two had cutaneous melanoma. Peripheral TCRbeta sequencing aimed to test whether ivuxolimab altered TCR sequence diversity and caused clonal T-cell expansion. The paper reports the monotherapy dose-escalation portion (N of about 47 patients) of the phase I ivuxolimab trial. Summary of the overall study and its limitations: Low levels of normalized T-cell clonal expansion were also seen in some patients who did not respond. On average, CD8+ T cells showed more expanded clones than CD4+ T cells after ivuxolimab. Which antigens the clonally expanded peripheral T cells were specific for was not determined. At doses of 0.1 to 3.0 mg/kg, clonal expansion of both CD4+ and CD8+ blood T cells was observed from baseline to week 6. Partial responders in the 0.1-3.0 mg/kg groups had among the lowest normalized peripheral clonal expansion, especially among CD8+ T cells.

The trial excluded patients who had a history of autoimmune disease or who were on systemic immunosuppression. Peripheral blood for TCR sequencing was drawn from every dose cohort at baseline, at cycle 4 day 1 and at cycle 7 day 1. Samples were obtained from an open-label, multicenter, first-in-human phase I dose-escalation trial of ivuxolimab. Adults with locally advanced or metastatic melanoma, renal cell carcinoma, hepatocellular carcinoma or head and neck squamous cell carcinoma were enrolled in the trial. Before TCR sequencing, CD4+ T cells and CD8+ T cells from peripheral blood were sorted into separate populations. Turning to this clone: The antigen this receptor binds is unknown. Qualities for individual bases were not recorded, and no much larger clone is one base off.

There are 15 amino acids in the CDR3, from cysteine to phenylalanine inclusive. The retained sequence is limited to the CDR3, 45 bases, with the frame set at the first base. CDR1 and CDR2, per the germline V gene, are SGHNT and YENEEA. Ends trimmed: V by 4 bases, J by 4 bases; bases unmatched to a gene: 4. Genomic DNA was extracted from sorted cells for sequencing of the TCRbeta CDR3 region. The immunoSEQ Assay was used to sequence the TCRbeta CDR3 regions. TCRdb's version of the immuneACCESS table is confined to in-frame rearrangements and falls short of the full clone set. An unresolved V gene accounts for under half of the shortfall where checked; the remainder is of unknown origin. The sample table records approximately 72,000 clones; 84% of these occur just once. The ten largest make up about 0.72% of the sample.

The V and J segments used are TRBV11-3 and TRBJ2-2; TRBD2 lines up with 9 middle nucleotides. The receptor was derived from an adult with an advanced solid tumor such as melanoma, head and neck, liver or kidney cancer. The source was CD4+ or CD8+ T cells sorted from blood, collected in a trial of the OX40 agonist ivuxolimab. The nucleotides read TGTGCCAGCAGCTCAAAAGCGGGGGGCACCGGGGAGCTGTTTTTT. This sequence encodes CASSSKAGGTGELFF.